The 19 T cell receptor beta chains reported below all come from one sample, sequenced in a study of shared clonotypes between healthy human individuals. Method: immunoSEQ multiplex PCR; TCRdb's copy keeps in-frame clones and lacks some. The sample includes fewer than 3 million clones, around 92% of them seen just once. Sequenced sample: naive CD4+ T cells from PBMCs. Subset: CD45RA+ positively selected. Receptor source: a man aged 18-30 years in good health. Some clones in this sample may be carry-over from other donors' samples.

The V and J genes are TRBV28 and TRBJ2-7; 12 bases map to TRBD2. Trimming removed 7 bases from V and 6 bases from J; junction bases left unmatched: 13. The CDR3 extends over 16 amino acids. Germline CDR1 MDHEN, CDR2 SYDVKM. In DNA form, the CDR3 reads TGTGCCAGCATGCCGCCTCAGACTAGCGGGAGTTTCGAGCAGTACTTC. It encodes CASMPPQTSGSFEQYF.

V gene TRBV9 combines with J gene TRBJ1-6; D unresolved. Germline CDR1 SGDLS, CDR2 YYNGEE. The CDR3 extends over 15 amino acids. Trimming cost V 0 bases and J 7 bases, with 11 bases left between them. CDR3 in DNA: TGTGCCAGCAGCGTAGGTCCTCAGGCGAATTCACCCCTCCACTTT. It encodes CASSVGPQANSPLHF.

The CDR3 here is CASSLQGRGDEKLFF. CDR3 nucleotides: TGTGCCAGCAGCCTCCAGGGGAGGGGGGATGAAAAACTGTTTTTT. The V gene is TRBV7-2, the J gene TRBJ1-4, with TRBD1 as a possible D gene (6 bases). The V end lost 5 bases, the J end lost 6 bases, and 16 bases lay between the germline ends. CDR1 SGHTA and CDR2 FQGNSA come from the germline V gene. The CDR3 sequence is 15 residues long.

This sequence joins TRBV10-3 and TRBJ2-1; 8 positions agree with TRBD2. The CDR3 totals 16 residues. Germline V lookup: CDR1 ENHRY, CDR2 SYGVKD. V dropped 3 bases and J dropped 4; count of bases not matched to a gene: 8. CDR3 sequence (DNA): TGTGCCATCAGTGATTCGCCTAGCGGGTCGTACAATGAGCAGTTCTTC. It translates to CAISDSPSGSYNEQFF.

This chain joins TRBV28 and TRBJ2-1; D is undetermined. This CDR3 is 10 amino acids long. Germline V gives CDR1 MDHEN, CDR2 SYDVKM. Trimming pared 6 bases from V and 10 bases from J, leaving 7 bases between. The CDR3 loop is CASSIEEQFF. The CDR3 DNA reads TGTGCCAGCAGCATTGAAGAGCAGTTCTTC. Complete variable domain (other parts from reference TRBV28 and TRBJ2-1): DVKVTQSSRYLVKRTGEKVFLECVQDMDHENMFWYRQDPGLGLRLIYFSYDVKMKEKGDIPEGYSVSREKKERFSLILESASTNQTSMYLCASSIEEQFFGPGTRLTVL.

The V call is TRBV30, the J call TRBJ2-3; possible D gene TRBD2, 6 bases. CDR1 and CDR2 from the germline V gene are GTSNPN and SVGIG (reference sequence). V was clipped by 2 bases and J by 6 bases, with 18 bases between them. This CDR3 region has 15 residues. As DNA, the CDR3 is TGTGCCTGGAGTAACGCGGGACGCTCGACGGATACGCAGTATTTT. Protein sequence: CAWSNAGRSTDTQYF.

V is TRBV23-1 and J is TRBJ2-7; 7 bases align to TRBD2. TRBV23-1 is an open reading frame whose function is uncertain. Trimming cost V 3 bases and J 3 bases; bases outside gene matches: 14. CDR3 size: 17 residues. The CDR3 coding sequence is TGCGCCAGCAGTCAGGGGATGATAAGCGGGAAAAGCTACGAGCAGTACTTC. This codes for CASSQGMISGKSYEQYF.

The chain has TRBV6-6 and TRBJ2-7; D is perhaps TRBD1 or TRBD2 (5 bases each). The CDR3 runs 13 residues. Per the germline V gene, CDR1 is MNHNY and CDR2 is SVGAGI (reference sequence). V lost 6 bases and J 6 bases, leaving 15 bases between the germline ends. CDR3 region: CASRQPDTSEQYF. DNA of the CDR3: TGTGCCAGCAGGCAGCCGGACACTAGCGAGCAGTACTTC.

CDR3 protein: CASSLEIRVTGFTGNTIYF. Written as DNA, the CDR3 is TGTGCCAGCAGTTTAGAGATCCGTGTGACAGGTTTTACTGGAAACACCATATATTTT. The chain has TRBV28 and TRBJ1-3, with D possibly matching TRBD1 (6 bases). Trimming stripped 2 bases from V and 2 bases from J, with 22 bases between. Looked up from germline, CDR1 is MDHEN and CDR2 is SYDVKM. This CDR3 spans 19 amino acids.

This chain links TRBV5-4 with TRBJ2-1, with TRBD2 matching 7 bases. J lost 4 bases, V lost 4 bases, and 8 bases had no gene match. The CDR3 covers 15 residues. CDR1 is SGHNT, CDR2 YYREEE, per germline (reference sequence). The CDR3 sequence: CASSRRDYGYNEQFF. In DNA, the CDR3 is TGTGCCAGCAGCCGACGGGACTACGGATACAATGAGCAGTTCTTC.

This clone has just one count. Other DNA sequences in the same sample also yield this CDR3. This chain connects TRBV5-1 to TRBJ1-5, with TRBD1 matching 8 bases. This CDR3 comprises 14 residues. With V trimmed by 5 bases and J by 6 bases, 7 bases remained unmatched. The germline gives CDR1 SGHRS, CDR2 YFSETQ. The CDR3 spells CASSPQGAGQPQHF. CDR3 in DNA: TGCGCCAGCAGTCCTCAGGGGGCCGGTCAGCCCCAGCATTTT.

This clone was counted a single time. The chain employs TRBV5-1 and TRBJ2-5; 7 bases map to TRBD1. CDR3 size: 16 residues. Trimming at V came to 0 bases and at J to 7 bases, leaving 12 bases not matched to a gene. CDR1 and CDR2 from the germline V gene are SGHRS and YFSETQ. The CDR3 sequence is CASSLAYRDSQPTQYF. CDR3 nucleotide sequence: TGCGCCAGCAGCTTGGCTTACCGGGACAGCCAGCCGACCCAGTACTTC.

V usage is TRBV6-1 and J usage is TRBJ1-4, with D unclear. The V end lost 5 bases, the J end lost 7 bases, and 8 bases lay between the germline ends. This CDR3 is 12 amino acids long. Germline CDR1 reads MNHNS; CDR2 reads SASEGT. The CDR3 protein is CASSLEGEKLFF. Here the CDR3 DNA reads TGTGCCAGCAGTCTGGAGGGTGAAAAACTGTTTTTT.

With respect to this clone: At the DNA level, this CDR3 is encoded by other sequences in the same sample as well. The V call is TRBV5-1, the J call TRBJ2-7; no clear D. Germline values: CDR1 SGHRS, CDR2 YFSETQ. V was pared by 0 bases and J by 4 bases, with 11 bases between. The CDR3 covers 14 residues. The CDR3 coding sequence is TGCGCCAGCAGCTTGGCCTTGGGGTCTTACGAGCAGTACTTC. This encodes CASSLALGSYEQYF. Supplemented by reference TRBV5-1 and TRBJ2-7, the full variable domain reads KAGVTQTPRYLIKTRGQQVTLSCSPISGHRSVSWYQQTPGQGLQFLFEYFSETQRNKGNFPGRFSGRQFSNSRSEMNVSTLELGDSALYLCASSLALGSYEQYFGPGTRLTVT.

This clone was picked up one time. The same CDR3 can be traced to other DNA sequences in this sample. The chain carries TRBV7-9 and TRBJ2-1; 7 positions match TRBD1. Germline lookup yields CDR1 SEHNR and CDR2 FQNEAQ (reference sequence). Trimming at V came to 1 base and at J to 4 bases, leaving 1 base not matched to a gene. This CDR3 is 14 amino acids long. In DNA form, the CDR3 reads TGTGCCAGCAGCTTAGGGACAGGATACAATGAGCAGTTCTTC. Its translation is CASSLGTGYNEQFF.

As DNA, the CDR3 is TGTGCCAGCAGCTTATTCGGGAGTAATGACGAGCAGTACTTC. Amino acids: CASSLFGSNDEQYF. The chain links TRBV7-3 to TRBJ2-7; D might be TRBD2 (6 bases). CDR3 size: 14 residues. Trimming took off 2 bases at V and 5 bases at J, with 13 bases between the two ends. Germline V gene sequence: CDR1 SGHTA, CDR2 FQGTGA. The full variable domain, its missing parts supplied by reference TRBV7-3 and TRBJ2-7, is GAGVSQTPSNKVTEKGKYVELRCDPISGHTALYWYRQSLGQGPEFLIYFQGTGAADDSGLPNDRFFAVRPEGSVSTLKIQRTERGDSAVYLCASSLFGSNDEQYFGPGTRLTVT.

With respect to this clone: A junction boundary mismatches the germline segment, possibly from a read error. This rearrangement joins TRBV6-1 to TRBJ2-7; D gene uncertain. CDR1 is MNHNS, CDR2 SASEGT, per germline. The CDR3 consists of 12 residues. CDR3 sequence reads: CASREVPYEQYF. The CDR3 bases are TGTGCCAGCCGTGAAGTGCCCTACGAGCAGTACTTC.

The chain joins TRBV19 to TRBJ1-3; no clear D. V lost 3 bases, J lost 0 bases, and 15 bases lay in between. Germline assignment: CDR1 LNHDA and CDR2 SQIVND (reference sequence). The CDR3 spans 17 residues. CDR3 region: CASSMASGHLSGNTIYF. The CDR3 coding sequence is TGTGCCAGTAGTATGGCGTCCGGGCATCTCTCTGGAAACACCATATATTTT.

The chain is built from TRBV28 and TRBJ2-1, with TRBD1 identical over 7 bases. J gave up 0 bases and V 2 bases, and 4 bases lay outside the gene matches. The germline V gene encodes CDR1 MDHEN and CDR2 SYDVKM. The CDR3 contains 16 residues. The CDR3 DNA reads TGTGCCAGCAGTTTAAGGGGGCCGAGCTCCTACAATGAGCAGTTCTTC. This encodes CASSLRGPSSYNEQFF.